The entry that follows covers one TCR beta chain sequence. Its cognate antigen is unknown. Staff drew roughly 10 milliliters of peripheral blood from each donor. This sample is drawn from a study of blood T cells in healthy people across ages. Trimming pared 6 bases from V and 7 bases from J, leaving 13 bases between. This CDR3 has 13 residues. Study-level findings and limits: From one million sequenced T cells, diversity estimates were lower bounds. Versus aged donors, long-lived donors had higher diversity and more naive CD4+ cells.

Primed by a sample-barcoded 5' primer and a J-beta primer mix, a second PCR proceeded for 7 to 11 cycles. At least 3 million CDR3-containing paired-end reads were obtained per sample. TCRdb reprocessed the 5' RACE reads with MiXCR, giving one entry per CDR3 protein. The table includes roughly 1,800,000 distinct CDR3 sequences, roughly 50% detected once. The source is a woman in her 40s in good health. The genes are TRBV12-3 or TRBV12-4 and TRBJ2-1, with a tentative D call TRBD2 (6 bases). The specimen sequenced was blood. The CDR3 DNA follows: TGTGCCAGCAGACCGGGAGTAGGTAATGAGCAGTTCTTC. It translates to CASRPGVGNEQFF.